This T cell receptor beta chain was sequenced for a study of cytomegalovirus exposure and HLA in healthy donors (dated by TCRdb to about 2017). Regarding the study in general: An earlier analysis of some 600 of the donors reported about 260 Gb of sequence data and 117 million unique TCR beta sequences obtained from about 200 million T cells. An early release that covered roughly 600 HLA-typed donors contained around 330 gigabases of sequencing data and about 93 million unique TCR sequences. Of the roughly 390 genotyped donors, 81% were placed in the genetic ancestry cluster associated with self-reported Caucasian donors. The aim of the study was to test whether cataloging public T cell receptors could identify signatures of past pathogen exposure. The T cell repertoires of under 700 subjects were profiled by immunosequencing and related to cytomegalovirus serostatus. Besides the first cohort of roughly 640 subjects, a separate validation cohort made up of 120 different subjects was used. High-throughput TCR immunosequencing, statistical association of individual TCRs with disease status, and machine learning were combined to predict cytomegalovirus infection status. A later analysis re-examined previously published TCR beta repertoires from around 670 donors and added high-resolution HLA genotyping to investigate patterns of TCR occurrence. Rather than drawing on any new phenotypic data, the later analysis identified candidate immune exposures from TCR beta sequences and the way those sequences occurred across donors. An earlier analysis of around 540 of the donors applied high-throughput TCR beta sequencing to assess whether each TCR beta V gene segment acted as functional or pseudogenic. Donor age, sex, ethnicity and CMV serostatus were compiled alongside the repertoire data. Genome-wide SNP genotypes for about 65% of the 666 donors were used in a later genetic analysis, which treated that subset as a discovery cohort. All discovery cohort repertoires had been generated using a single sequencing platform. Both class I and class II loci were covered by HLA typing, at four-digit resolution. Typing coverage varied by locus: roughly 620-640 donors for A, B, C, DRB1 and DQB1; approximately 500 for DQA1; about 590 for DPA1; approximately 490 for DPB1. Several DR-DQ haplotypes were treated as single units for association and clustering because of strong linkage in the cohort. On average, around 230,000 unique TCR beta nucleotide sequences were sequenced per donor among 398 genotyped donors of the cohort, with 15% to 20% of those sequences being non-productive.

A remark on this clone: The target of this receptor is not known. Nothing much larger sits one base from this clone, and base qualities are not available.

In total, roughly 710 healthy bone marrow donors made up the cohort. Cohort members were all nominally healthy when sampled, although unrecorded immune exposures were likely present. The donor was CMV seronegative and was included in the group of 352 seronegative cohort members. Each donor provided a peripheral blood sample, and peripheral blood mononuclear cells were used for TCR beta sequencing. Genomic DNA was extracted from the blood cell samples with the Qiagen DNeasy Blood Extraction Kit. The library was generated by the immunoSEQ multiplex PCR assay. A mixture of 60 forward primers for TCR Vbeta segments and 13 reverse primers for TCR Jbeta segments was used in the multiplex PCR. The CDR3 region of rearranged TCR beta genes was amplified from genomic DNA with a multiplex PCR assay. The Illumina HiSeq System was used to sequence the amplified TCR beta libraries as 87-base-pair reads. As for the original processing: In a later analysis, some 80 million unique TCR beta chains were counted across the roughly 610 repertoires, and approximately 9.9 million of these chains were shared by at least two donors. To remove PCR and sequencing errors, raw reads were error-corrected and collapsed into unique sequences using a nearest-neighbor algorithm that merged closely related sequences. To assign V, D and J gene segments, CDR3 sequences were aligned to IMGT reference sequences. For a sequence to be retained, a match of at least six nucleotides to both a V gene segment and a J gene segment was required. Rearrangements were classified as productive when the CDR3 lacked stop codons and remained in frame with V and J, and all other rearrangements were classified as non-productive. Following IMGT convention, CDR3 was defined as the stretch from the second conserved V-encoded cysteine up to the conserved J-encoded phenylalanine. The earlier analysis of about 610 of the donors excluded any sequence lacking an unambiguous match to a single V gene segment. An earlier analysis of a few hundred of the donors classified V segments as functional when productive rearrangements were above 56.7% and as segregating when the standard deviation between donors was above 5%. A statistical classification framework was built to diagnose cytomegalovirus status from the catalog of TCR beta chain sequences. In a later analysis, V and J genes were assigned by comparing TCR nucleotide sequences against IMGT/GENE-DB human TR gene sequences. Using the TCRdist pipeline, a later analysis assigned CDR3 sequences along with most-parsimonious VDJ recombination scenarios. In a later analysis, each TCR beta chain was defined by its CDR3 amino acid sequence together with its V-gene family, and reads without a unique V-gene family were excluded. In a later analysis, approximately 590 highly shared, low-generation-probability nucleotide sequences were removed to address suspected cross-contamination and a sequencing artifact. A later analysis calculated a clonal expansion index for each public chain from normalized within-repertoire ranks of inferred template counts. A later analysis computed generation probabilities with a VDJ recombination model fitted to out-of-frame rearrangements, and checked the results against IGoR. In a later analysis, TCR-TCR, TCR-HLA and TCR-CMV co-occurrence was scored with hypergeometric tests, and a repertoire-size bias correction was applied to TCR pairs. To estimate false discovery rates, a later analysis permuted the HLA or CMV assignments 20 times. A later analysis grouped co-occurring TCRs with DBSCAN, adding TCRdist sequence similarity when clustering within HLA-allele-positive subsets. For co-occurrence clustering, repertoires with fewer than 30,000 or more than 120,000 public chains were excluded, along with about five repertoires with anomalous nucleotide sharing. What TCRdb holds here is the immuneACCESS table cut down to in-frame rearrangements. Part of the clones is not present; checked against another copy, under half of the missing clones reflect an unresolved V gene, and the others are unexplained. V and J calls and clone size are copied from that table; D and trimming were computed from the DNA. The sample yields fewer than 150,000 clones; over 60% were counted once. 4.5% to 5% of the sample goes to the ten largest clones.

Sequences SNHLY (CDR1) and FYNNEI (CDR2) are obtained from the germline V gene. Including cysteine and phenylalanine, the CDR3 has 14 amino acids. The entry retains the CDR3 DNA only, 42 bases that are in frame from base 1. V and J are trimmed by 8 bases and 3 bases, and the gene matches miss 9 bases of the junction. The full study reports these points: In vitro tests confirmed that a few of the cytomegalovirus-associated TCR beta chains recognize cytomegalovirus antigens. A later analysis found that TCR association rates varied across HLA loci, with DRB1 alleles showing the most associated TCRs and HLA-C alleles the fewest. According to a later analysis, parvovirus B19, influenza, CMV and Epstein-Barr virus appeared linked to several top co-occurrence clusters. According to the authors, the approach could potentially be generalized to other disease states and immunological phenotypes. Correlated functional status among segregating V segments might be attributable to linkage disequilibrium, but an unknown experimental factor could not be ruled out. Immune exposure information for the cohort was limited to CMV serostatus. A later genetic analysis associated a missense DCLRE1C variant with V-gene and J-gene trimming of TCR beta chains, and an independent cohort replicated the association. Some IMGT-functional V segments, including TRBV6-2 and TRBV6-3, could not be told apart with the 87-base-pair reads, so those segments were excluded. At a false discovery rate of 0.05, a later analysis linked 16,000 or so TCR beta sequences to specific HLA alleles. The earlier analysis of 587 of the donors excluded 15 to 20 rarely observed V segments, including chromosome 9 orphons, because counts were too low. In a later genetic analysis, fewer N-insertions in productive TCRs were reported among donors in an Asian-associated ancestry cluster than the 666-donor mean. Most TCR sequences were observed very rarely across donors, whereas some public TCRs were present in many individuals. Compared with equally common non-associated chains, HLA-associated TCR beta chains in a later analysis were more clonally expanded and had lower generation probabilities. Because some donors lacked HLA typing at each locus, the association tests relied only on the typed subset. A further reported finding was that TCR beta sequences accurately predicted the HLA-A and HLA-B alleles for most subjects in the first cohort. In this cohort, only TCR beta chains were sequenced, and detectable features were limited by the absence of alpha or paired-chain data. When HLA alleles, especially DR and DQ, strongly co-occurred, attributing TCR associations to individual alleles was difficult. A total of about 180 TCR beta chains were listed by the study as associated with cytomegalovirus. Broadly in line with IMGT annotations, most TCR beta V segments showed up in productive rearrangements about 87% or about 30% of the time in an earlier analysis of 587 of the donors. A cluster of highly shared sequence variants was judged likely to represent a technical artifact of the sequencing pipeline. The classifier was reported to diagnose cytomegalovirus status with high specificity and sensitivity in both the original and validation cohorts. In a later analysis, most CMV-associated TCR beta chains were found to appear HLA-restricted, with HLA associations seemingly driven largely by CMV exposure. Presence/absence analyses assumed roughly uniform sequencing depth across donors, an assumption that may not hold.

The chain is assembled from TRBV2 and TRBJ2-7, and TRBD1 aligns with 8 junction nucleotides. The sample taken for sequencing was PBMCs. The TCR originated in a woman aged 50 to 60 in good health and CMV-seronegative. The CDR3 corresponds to CASDSGGTYYEQYF. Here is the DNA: TGTGCCAGCGACTCAGGGGGCACTTACTACGAGCAGTACTTC.